The 27 T cell receptor beta chains below all came from one sample that was sequenced in a study of early T cells in non-severe SARS-CoV-2 infection. TCRdb called the 5' RACE reads again in MiXCR, with one record for every CDR3 protein. The table shows approximately 69,000 distinct CDR3 sequences, with approximately 9.5% occurring only once. Material: whole blood. Receptors originate from an adult who was a healthcare worker with PCR-confirmed SARS-CoV-2 infection or an uninfected control (not recorded which).

The table lists this clonotype with a few counts. The chain couples TRBV18 to TRBJ1-4, with D unresolved. V dropped 3 bases and J dropped 8 bases, with 10 bases sitting between them. CDR3 length: 13 amino acids. Germline CDR1 and CDR2: KGHSH and LQKENI. The CDR3 bases are TGTGCCAGCTCACCGAACACAGTCGAAAAACTGTTTTTT. Its protein product is CASSPNTVEKLFF.

The table lists this clonotype with many counts. The chain combines TRBV11-3 with TRBJ2-7, with D maybe TRBD1 (6 bases). This CDR3 is built from 13 residues. Per the germline V gene, CDR1 is SGHNT and CDR2 is YENEEA. Deletions cut 3 bases from V and 2 bases from J, with 8 bases between. CDR3 nucleotide sequence: TGTGCCAGCAGCTTGGGGACACCCTACGAGCAGTACTTC. Translated, it gives CASSLGTPYEQYF.

The V call is TRBV10-3, the J call TRBJ2-5, with D unresolved. The CDR3 totals 14 residues. Per the germline V gene, CDR1 is ENHRY and CDR2 is SYGVKD. The V end was cut by 6 bases, the J end by 2 bases, with 13 bases between. The CDR3: CAIRTADGQETQYF. CDR3 in DNA: TGTGCCATCAGGACGGCGGACGGACAAGAGACCCAGTACTTC.

V is TRBV12-3 or TRBV12-4 and J is TRBJ1-3; D remains ambiguous. V lost 6 bases and J lost 2, with 5 bases in between. The CDR3 runs to 12 residues. The CDR3: CASSPPGNTIYF. Written as DNA, the CDR3 is TGTGCCAGCAGCCCGCCTGGAAACACCATATATTTT.

This clonotype occurred many times. The V and J genes are TRBV3-1 and TRBJ2-7; D ambiguous. CDR1 and CDR2 (germline): LGHDT, YNNKEL (reference sequence). The CDR3 loop spans 16 amino acids. V lost 1 base, J lost 9 bases, and 22 bases lay in between. This CDR3 is CASSQAGPISVVAQYF. The CDR3 DNA reads as TGTGCCAGCAGCCAAGCCGGGCCGATCTCTGTCGTGGCGCAGTACTTC.

This clonotype was observed many times. The rearrangement joins TRBV15 to TRBJ1-1, with D unclear. Per the germline V gene, CDR1 is LNHNV and CDR2 is YYDKDF (reference sequence). V lost 0 bases, J lost 2 bases, and 10 bases lay in between. CDR3 length: 15 amino acids. The DNA of the CDR3 is TGTGCCACCAGCAGAGACCGGGTCCTAAACACTGAAGCTTTCTTT. Its protein is CATSRDRVLNTEAFF.

Ten or more counts support this clonotype. This chain connects TRBV28 to TRBJ2-7, with D maybe TRBD2 (6 bases). The CDR3 is made up of 14 amino acids. CDR1 and CDR2 (germline): MDHEN, SYDVKM. Trimming pared 4 bases from V and 5 bases from J, leaving 15 bases between. CDR3 amino acids: CASSSRLVVNEQYF. CDR3 bases: TGTGCCAGCAGTTCACGACTAGTAGTCAACGAGCAGTACTTC.

In its sample, this clonotype was seen a few times. This chain connects TRBV7-2 to TRBJ2-7, with 10 bases identical to TRBD2. The CDR3 contains 14 residues. V lost 5 bases to trimming and J lost 6 bases; unmatched junction nucleotides: 7. CDR1 SGHTA and CDR2 FQGNSA come from the germline V gene. CDR3: CASSPQRGGFEQYF. CDR3 in DNA: TGTGCCAGCAGCCCCCAGCGGGGGGGCTTCGAGCAGTACTTC.

This clonotype was found many times. CDR3 sequence (DNA): TGTGCCAGCAGCTCTTACAGGGATTCACCCCTCCACTTT. Residues: CASSSYRDSPLHF. This rearrangement joins TRBV7-2 to TRBJ1-6, with a possible D match to TRBD1 (6 bases). Germline V lookup: CDR1 SGHTA, CDR2 FQGNSA. The V end lost 4 bases, the J end lost 8 bases, and 9 bases lay between the germline ends. The CDR3 is 13 residues long.

This clonotype showed up many times. The gene calls are TRBV15 and TRBJ2-3, with no clear D. Germline V lookup: CDR1 LNHNV, CDR2 YYDKDF (reference sequence). Trimming removed 1 base at V and 6 bases at J, with 8 bases between. This CDR3 has 13 residues. The CDR3 is CATSRGRWDTQYF. In nucleotides, the CDR3 is TGTGCCACCAGCAGAGGACGTTGGGATACGCAGTATTTT.

Ten or more counts support this clonotype. The chain has TRBV27 and TRBJ1-1; tentatively, D is TRBD1 (6 bases). Germline CDR1 reads MNHEY; CDR2 reads SMNVEV (reference sequence). This CDR3 is built from 13 residues. V lost 4 bases to trimming and J lost 1 base, with 7 bases between them. The CDR3 reads CASSYRANTEAFF. CDR3 sequence (DNA): TGTGCCAGCAGTTACAGGGCGAACACTGAAGCTTTCTTT.

This clonotype came up a few times. This rearrangement joins TRBV5-1 to TRBJ1-1, with D hard to call. Between the trimmed V and J ends, which lost 2 bases and 0 bases, there was a span of 5 bases. Germline CDR1 and CDR2: SGHRS and YFSETQ. The length of the CDR3 is 13 residues. CDR3 sequence: CASSLWLNTEAFF. CDR3 bases: TGCGCCAGCAGCTTATGGTTGAACACTGAAGCTTTCTTT.

This clonotype came up many times. The chain combines TRBV6-6 with TRBJ1-4; D gene uncertain. CDR1 and CDR2 from the germline V gene are MNHNY and SVGAGI (reference sequence). The CDR3 consists of 14 residues. The V and J ends lost 6 bases and 10 bases respectively, with 18 bases between them. The DNA for the CDR3 is TGTGCCAGCAGGAGGGATCAACCCTTCGGAAAACTGTTTTTT. It codes for CASRRDQPFGKLFF.

The table lists this clonotype with a few counts. This sequence joins TRBV12-3 or TRBV12-4 and TRBJ1-2, with unresolved D. Trimming took 3 bases from V and 6 from J, leaving 14 bases between them. The CDR3 is 14 residues long. The CDR3 spells CASSFFASSDGYTF. The CDR3, as DNA: TGTGCCAGCAGTTTTTTTGCGAGTTCGGATGGCTACACCTTC.

This rearrangement joins TRBV5-4 to TRBJ2-5; TRBD1 is a possible D gene (6 bases). Trimming stripped 4 bases from V and 2 bases from J, with 9 bases between. CDR3 length equals 13 residues. Germline CDR1 and CDR2: SGHNT and YYREEE (reference sequence). The DNA of the CDR3 is TGTGCCAGCAGCCAGGACAGTCAAGAGACCCAGTACTTC. Translated, it gives CASSQDSQETQYF.

This clonotype was counted between two and nine times. The gene calls are TRBV13 and TRBJ2-1, with D unresolved. Germline values: CDR1 PRHDT, CDR2 FYEKMQ (reference sequence). The CDR3 consists of 15 residues. V lost 2 bases to trimming and J lost 4 bases, with 12 bases between them. The CDR3 region is CASSLWSEFYNEQFF. The DNA for the CDR3 is TGTGCCAGCAGCTTATGGTCAGAGTTTTACAATGAGCAGTTCTTC. Together with reference TRBV13 and TRBJ2-1, the CDR3 gives the full variable domain: AAGVIQSPRHLIKEKRETATLKCYPIPRHDTVYWYQQGPGQDPQFLISFYEKMQSDKGSIPDRFSAQQFSDYHSELNMSSLELGDSALYFCASSLWSEFYNEQFFGPGTRLTVL.

In this sample, this clonotype turned up many times. The chain is built from TRBV4-2 and TRBJ1-1, with no clear D. Germline loops: CDR1 LGHNA, CDR2 YNFKEQ. The CDR3 runs to 12 residues. Trimming removed 0 bases at V and 9 bases at J, with 8 bases between. CDR3 DNA sequence: TGTGCCAGCAGCCAAGATTTGGGGAAAGCTTTCTTT. Amino acids: CASSQDLGKAFF.

The V gene is TRBV9, the J gene TRBJ2-5, with TRBD1 matching 10 bases. The germline V gene encodes CDR1 SGDLS and CDR2 YYNGEE. The V gene end was trimmed by 3 bases and the J gene end by 5 bases; junction bases not matched to a gene: 4. CDR3 length: 14 residues. The CDR3 reads CASSATGGAETQYF. For the CDR3, the DNA is TGTGCCAGCAGCGCGACAGGGGGCGCGGAGACCCAGTACTTC.

The V gene is TRBV10-3, the J gene TRBJ2-1; D is possibly TRBD1 or TRBD2 (5 bases each). Trimming shortened V by 6 bases and J by 6 bases, and 9 bases separated the two germline ends. Germline CDR1 ENHRY, CDR2 SYGVKD. The CDR3 is 12 amino acids. The CDR3 loop reads CAISRDVNEQFF. CDR3 coding DNA: TGTGCCATCAGCCGGGACGTCAATGAGCAGTTCTTC.

The sample holds many counts of this clonotype. The V and J genes are TRBV7-9 and TRBJ2-3; no definite D call. The ends were cut back, 3 bases at V and 2 bases at J, with 0 bases in the middle. Germline V gene data show CDR1 as SEHNR and CDR2 as FQNEAQ (reference sequence). The CDR3 extends over 11 amino acids. CDR3 amino acids: CASSFTDTQYF. The CDR3 nucleotides read TGTGCCAGCAGCTTCACAGATACGCAGTATTTT.

This clonotype was observed a few times. V and J are TRBV7-9 and TRBJ2-2; no clear D gene. V was cut by 5 bases and J by 0 bases, with 10 bases left in between. The CDR3 has 15 residues. Germline V lookup: CDR1 SEHNR, CDR2 FQNEAQ (reference sequence). CDR3 in DNA: TGTGCCAGCAGCCCAGACCACTCGAACACCGGGGAGCTGTTTTTT. The encoded protein is CASSPDHSNTGELFF.

Many counts were recorded for this clonotype. J is TRBJ2-1 and V is TRBV2, with unresolved D. The CDR3 has 14 residues. Germline values: CDR1 SNHLY, CDR2 FYNNEI. V lost 3 bases to trimming and J lost 9 bases, with 15 bases between them. CDR3: CASSEGLGLGEQFF. The DNA for the CDR3 is TGTGCCAGCAGTGAGGGTCTGGGGTTGGGTGAGCAGTTCTTC. Variable domain in full (rest from reference TRBV2 and TRBJ2-1): EPEVTQTPSHQVTQMGQEVILRCVPISNHLYFYWYRQILGQKVEFLVSFYNNEISEKSEIFDDQFSVERPDGSNFTLKIRSTKLEDSAMYFCASSEGLGLGEQFFGPGTRLTVL.

The sample holds many counts of this clonotype. The chain has TRBV5-8 and TRBJ1-5; no reliable D call. Per the germline V gene, CDR1 is SGHTS and CDR2 is YDEGEE. Trimming left V 3 bases short and J 8 bases short, with 15 bases between. The CDR3 extends over 14 amino acids. The CDR3 DNA is TGTGCCAGCAGCTCGGTGCTAGGGTTCAAGCCCCAGCATTTT. It translates to CASSSVLGFKPQHF.

This clonotype was counted ten times or more. J is TRBJ2-6 and V is TRBV6-9, with D unclear. Germline lookup yields CDR1 MNHGY and CDR2 SVAAGI. V was shortened by 8 bases and J by 4 bases, with 18 bases between the two germline ends. The length of the CDR3 is 16 residues. The CDR3 here is CASPAEVRVGANVLTF. CDR3 bases: TGTGCCAGCCCTGCCGAGGTCCGGGTCGGGGCCAACGTCCTGACTTTC.

This clonotype was seen many times. The V gene is TRBV5-1, the J gene TRBJ1-3; D is unresolved. The V gene's germline CDR1 is SGHRS and CDR2 YFSETQ. This CDR3 has 13 amino acids. V was trimmed by 0 bases and J by 5 bases, leaving 6 bases between them. For the CDR3, the DNA is TGCGCCAGCAGCTTGGAGGACCGAAACACCATATATTTT. It specifies CASSLEDRNTIYF.

This clonotype appeared many times. V gene TRBV4-1 combines with J gene TRBJ2-3, with unresolved D. This CDR3 is built from 16 residues. Germline V gives CDR1 MGHRA, CDR2 YSYEKL. V was trimmed by 3 bases and J by 1 base, leaving 14 bases between them. CDR3 protein: CASSHITTPRTDTQYF. In DNA, the CDR3 is TGCGCCAGCAGCCACATTACTACACCCCGCACAGATACGCAGTATTTT.

This clonotype was counted at least ten times. In DNA, the CDR3 is TGTGCCCAGACAGATAACTCCTACGAGCAGTACTTC. Its protein product is CAQTDNSYEQYF. V gene TRBV30 combines with J gene TRBJ2-7; D perhaps matches TRBD1 (5 bases). The CDR3 sequence is 12 residues long. V shed 8 bases and J shed 0 bases, with 11 bases lying between them. Germline V gene sequence: CDR1 GTSNPN, CDR2 SVGIG (reference sequence).